The clone carrying this TCR beta chain came up many times. Its cognate antigen is unknown. The data derive from a study of regulatory T cells in long-lasting Graves disease. Study information: Newly diagnosed Graves' patients had under 3 months of antithyroid drugs. The study's findings and limits: Those with persistent disease had in common more public clonotypes (about 2,500) than new patients (roughly 970). The study found TRBV28, TRBJ1-2 and TRBJ2-5 favored in persistent disease.

The time point here: newly diagnosed GD, antithyroid drugs for less than 3 months. Scientists built the TCR library using RNA that was extracted from PBMCs. The V and J ends lost 0 bases and 0 bases respectively, with 9 bases between them. Looked up from germline, CDR1 is LGHNA and CDR2 is YSLEER. This CDR3 region has 16 residues. Assembly of TCR beta libraries relied on iRepertoire HTBI primers together with Arm-PCR of CDR3 regions. Original data processing: Samples jointly harbored 60 to 65 TRBV and about 15 TRBJ segments. TCRdb used MiXCR to reprocess the multiplex PCR reads, holding one entry per CDR3 protein. The V and J calls were not made by the authors but by TCRdb's processing. The table lists about 240,000 distinct CDR3 sequences, over 20% of them singletons.

The V gene is TRBV4-3, the J gene TRBJ2-4; D unclear. This specimen was peripheral blood mononuclear cells (PBMCs), taken at new diagnosis, from a patient treated with antithyroid drugs. The sequence was collected from a female donor with Graves disease. CDR3 sequence reads: CASSQDSFGAKNIQYF. In DNA form, the CDR3 reads TGCGCCAGCAGCCAAGATTCGTTCGGAGCCAAAAACATTCAGTACTTC.